This entry features one T cell receptor beta chain sequence. This record comes from a study of immune evolution from preneoplasia to lung adenocarcinoma. The CDR3 has 17 amino acids. Trimming cost V 3 bases and J 4 bases; bases outside gene matches: 13. Looked up from germline, CDR1 is SGHNT and CDR2 is YYREEE (reference sequence). Produced via immunoSEQ multiplex PCR; TCRdb's table is partial and in-frame only. This sample has under 8,500 clones; more than 65% occur once, and the top ten carry roughly 5.7%. The source is a person between 45 and 75 years old with lung adenocarcinoma. The sequenced sample consisted of FFPE minimally invasive lung adenocarcinoma tissue. The chain recombines TRBV5-4 with TRBJ2-3; 8 nucleotides line up with TRBD1. The DNA for the CDR3 is TGTGCCAGCAGCTGGGGGGTACAGGGGGGAATCGCAGATACGCAGTATTTT. This gives the protein CASSWGVQGGIADTQYF.